Listed here are 7 T cell receptor beta chains from one sample, sequenced in a study of regulatory T cells in long-lasting Graves disease. The time point was: newly diagnosed GD, antithyroid drugs for less than 3 months. After RNA was extracted from PBMCs, the TCR library was made from it. To make TCR beta libraries, researchers used iRepertoire HTBI primers and Arm-PCR of CDR3 regions. TCRdb re-called the multiplex PCR reads through MiXCR, storing one row per CDR3 protein. The repertoire holds 510,000 or so distinct CDR3 sequences, with 12% as singletons. The same sample was also studied in work on T cells in Graves' hyperthyroidism and ophthalmopathy.

This material consisted of peripheral blood mononuclear cells (PBMCs), taken at new diagnosis, from a patient treated with antithyroid drugs. Source of these receptors: a woman aged 30 to 39 with Graves disease.

This clonotype has at least ten counts. The V and J genes are TRBV12-3 or TRBV12-4 and TRBJ2-7; perhaps D is TRBD1 or TRBD2 (6 bases each). This CDR3 comprises 17 residues. V dropped 9 bases and J dropped 0 bases, with 24 bases sitting between them. The CDR3 reads CASGIGGPFGGSYEQYF. The CDR3 bases are TGTGCCAGTGGGATTGGGGGGCCTTTTGGTGGCTCCTACGAGCAGTACTTC.

This clonotype has just a few counts. The chain uses TRBV4-2 and TRBJ2-5; 8 bases are shared with TRBD2. Trimming at V came to 1 base and at J to 4 bases, leaving 8 bases not matched to a gene. The CDR3 runs to 16 residues. Germline V gene lookup returns CDR1 LGHNA and CDR2 YNFKEQ. The CDR3 here is CASSQGLAGFTETQYF. CDR3 coding DNA: TGTGCCAGCAGCCAAGGTTTAGCGGGATTTACAGAGACCCAGTACTTC.

This clonotype has more than one count but fewer than ten. It may be a read error: a sequence one base away is much more abundant. V usage is TRBV11-3 and J usage is TRBJ2-1; maybe TRBD2 (7 bases). The germline V gene has CDR1 SGHNT and CDR2 YENEEA. The CDR3 is made up of 15 amino acids. CDR3 in amino acids: CVSSPGAGVYNEQFF. The DNA of the CDR3 is TGTGTCAGCAGCCCAGGGGCGGGAGTCTACAATGAGCAGTTCTTC. Based on the CDR3 plus reference TRBV11-3 and TRBJ2-1, the full variable domain is EAGVVQSPRYKIIEKKQPVAFWCNPISGHNTLYWYLQNLGQGPELLIRYENEEAVDDSQLPKDRFSAERLKGVDSTLKIQPAELGDSAVYLCVSSPGAGVYNEQFFGPGTRLTVL.

The chain couples TRBV5-4 to TRBJ2-1; D gene uncertain. Between the trimmed V and J ends, which lost 4 bases and 5 bases, there was a span of 22 bases. There are 17 residues in the CDR3. CDR1 is SGHNT, CDR2 YYREEE, per germline (reference sequence). The CDR3 loop reads CASSTPLSTGNHNEQFF. In DNA, the CDR3 is TGTGCCAGCAGCACCCCCCTGTCTACCGGAAACCACAATGAGCAGTTCTTC.

About this clonotype: A far larger clone differs by one base, so this is likely a read error. The V gene is TRBV11-3, the J gene TRBJ2-5; D perhaps matches TRBD2 (5 bases). V was pared by 7 bases and J by 6 bases, with 21 bases between. This CDR3 comprises 15 residues. The germline V gene has CDR1 SGHNT and CDR2 YENEEA. The CDR3 DNA is TGTGCCAGCACCCCTGGCGACCTTCCGGGGAAGACCCAGTACTTC. This encodes CASTPGDLPGKTQYF.

This clonotype was picked up many times. The genes are TRBV11-1 and TRBJ2-5; D unclear. Germline lookup yields CDR1 SGHAT and CDR2 FQDESV (reference sequence). V gave up 8 bases and J gave up 0 bases, with 10 bases separating them. This CDR3 has 13 amino acids. For the CDR3, the DNA is TGTGCCAGCCACGGACCATACCAAGAGACCCAGTACTTC. As protein: CASHGPYQETQYF.

The rearrangement links TRBV11-2 to TRBJ2-7; 7 nucleotides align to TRBD1. Trimming removed 2 bases from V and 0 bases from J; junction bases left unmatched: 7. CDR3 size: 16 residues. Germline CDR1 reads SGHAT; CDR2 reads FQNNGV. The CDR3 sequence: CASSLPGTDSSYEQYF. For the CDR3, the DNA is TGTGCCAGCAGCTTACCGGGGACAGATAGCTCCTACGAGCAGTACTTC.